The rows below give T cell receptor beta chains drawn from one sample of a study of cytotoxic CD8 clonotypes in ibrutinib-treated CLL. Profiled with immunoSEQ multiplex PCR; TCRdb holds only in-frame clones, not every one. The sample consists of tens of thousands of clones, about two thirds of them appearing once. The sample was PBMCs, taken after 12 months of ibrutinib treatment. The receptors here all came from a human donor with chronic lymphocytic leukemia. Both conserved end residues are part of each CDR3. D genes are given only for firm matches. Clone size is shown for a subset of rows, as once, few, many or a class of expanded clone.

-	TRBV19	TRBJ2-1	-	TGTGCCAGTAGTATCGTTAAAGGACAGCTCAATGAGCAGTTCTTC	CASSIVKGQLNEQFF
-	TRBV19	TRBJ2-5	few	TGTGCCAGTAGTATCGGGTACCAAGAGACCCAGTACTTC	CASSIGYQETQYF
-	TRBV6-5	TRBJ2-7	-	TGTGCCAGCAGCCCCGGGCCCTACGAGCAGTACTTC	CASSPGPYEQYF
TRBD1	TRBV7-9	TRBJ1-2	few	TGTGCCAGCAGCCCCTACCCGGACAGGACGAACTATGGCTACACCTTC	CASSPYPDRTNYGYTF
-	TRBV7-8	TRBJ1-5	-	TGTGCCAGCAGCTTAGCGCAGGGGTCGGGCAATCAGCCCCAGCATTTT	CASSLAQGSGNQPQHF
TRBD1	TRBV5-4	TRBJ2-5	-	TGTGCCAGCAGCCGGGACAGGGTCCAAGAGACCCAGTACTTC	CASSRDRVQETQYF
-	TRBV4-2	TRBJ2-2	few	TGTGCCAGCAGCCAAGAAGGGGAGACCGGGGAGCTGTTTTTT	CASSQEGETGELFF
TRBD1	TRBV9	TRBJ2-3	-	TGTGCCAGCAGCGAGCAAGGGACAGGGGGCAGTCGGACAGATACGCAGTATTTT	CASSEQGTGGSRTDTQYF
TRBD2	TRBV11-2	TRBJ2-1	-	TGTGCCAGCAGGGCGGGGGGCCGGAATGAGCAGTTCTTC	CASRAGGRNEQFF
-	TRBV2	TRBJ2-3	few	TGTGCCAGCAGTGAAGAAGGGGTAGATACGCAGTATTTT	CASSEEGVDTQYF
-	TRBV2	TRBJ2-7	-	TGTGCCGGACTTAGCGACTCCTACGAGCAGTACTTC	CAGLSDSYEQYF
TRBD1	TRBV14	TRBJ1-2	-	TGTGCCAGCAGCCCGGGACAGGGGTATGGCTACACCTTC	CASSPGQGYGYTF
-	TRBV6-5	TRBJ2-7	-	TGTGCCAGCACCCGGGACCGGAGTAGTCAGGAGCAGTACTTC	CASTRDRSSQEQYF
TRBD1	TRBV27	TRBJ2-7	once	TGTGCCAGCAGCCTGGGGACAGTCTCCTACGAGCAGTACTTC	CASSLGTVSYEQYF
-	TRBV29-1	TRBJ2-3	once	TGCAGCGTTGGTGGGTTAACAGATACGCAGTATTTT	CSVGGLTDTQYF
-	TRBV2	TRBJ1-5	-	TGTGCCAGCAGTCCTTTCCAAGGGACTAATCAGCCCCAGCATTTT	CASSPFQGTNQPQHF
-	TRBV30	TRBJ1-4	-	TGTGCCTGGAGTGCAGACAGGAAGAATGAAAAACTGTTTTTT	CAWSADRKNEKLFF
-	TRBV7-3	TRBJ2-3	once	TGTGCCAGCAGCTTAAGCGCAGGCACAGATACGCAGTATTTT	CASSLSAGTDTQYF
-	TRBV11-2	TRBJ2-1	-	TGTGCCAGCAGCTTATCCAGGCCCAATGAGCAGTTCTTC	CASSLSRPNEQFF
-	TRBV9	TRBJ2-3	-	TGTGCCAGCAGCCTCAGAGCCAGGAGCACAGATACGCAGTATTTT	CASSLRARSTDTQYF
-	TRBV28	TRBJ1-5	-	TGTGCCACCGAGACCCTTAGGGGCAATCAGCCCCAGCATTTT	CATETLRGNQPQHF
TRBD1	TRBV30	TRBJ1-4	-	TGTGCCTGGAGTGGACAAGCCGGGACAGGGGGTGGCGAAAAACTGTTTTTT	CAWSGQAGTGGGEKLFF
-	TRBV18	TRBJ1-4	-	TGTGCCAGCTCACCAGGGGGCGCCGCTAATGAAAAACTGTTTTTT	CASSPGGAANEKLFF
-	TRBV2	TRBJ1-2	-	TGTGCCAGCAGTGAACAGAGCTATGGCTACACCTTC	CASSEQSYGYTF
-	TRBV27	TRBJ1-1	-	TGTGCCAGCAGTTTATTAAGTCTTGGGCAGCTCACTGAAGCTTTCTTT	CASSLLSLGQLTEAFF
TRBD1	TRBV19	TRBJ1-2	-	TGTGCCAGTAGTACCGACAGGGGATATGGCTACACCTTC	CASSTDRGYGYTF
TRBD1	TRBV7-9	TRBJ1-4	-	TGTGCCAGCAGCTATGGGACAGCAAATGAAAAACTGTTTTTT	CASSYGTANEKLFF
TRBD1	TRBV18	TRBJ2-5	-	TGTGCCAGCTCATCGACCCCGGGACAGGGACAAGAGACCCAGTACTTC	CASSSTPGQGQETQYF
-	TRBV7-2	TRBJ2-5	-	TGTGCCAGCAGCTTAGCGGGGGATAGGACCCAGTACTTC	CASSLAGDRTQYF
TRBD1	TRBV14	TRBJ1-3	few	TGTGCCAGCAGCCGTAGACAGGGGGCGAGAGGAAACACCATATATTTT	CASSRRQGARGNTIYF
TRBD1	TRBV5-1	TRBJ2-3	-	TGCGCCAGCAGCCTCCAGCCAGGGGGCATCACAGATACGCAGTATTTT	CASSLQPGGITDTQYF
-	TRBV2	TRBJ1-6	-	TGTGCCAGCAGCCCGGTCGGGGTAGGTAATTCACCCCTCCACTTT	CASSPVGVGNSPLHF
-	TRBV5-4	TRBJ2-7	-	TGTGCCAGCAGTCCCACCGCCGGGCAGGCCTACGAGCAGTACTTC	CASSPTAGQAYEQYF
TRBD1	TRBV2	TRBJ2-7	few	TGTGCCGGACAGGGGATAGGGATGAGCGAGCAGTACTTC	CAGQGIGMSEQYF
TRBD1	TRBV5-4	TRBJ2-5	few	TGTGCCAGCAGCAAAACCGGGACAGAAGAGACCCAGTACTTC	CASSKTGTEETQYF
-	TRBV30	TRBJ1-4	-	TGTGCCTGCCCCGGGACTTCGGCTAATGAAAAACTGTTTTTT	CACPGTSANEKLFF
-	TRBV4-3	TRBJ1-4	few	TGCGCCAGCAGCCAATTCGGCAGGGTGGGTGAAAAACTGTTTTTT	CASSQFGRVGEKLFF
TRBD2	TRBV7-2	TRBJ2-3	-	TGTGCCAGCAGCGCCCGGGAGGGAGATACGCAGTATTTT	CASSAREGDTQYF
-	TRBV19	TRBJ1-5	-	TGTGCCAGTAGTCTTATAAGACAGGACTCCAATCAGCCCCAGCATTTT	CASSLIRQDSNQPQHF
-	TRBV2	TRBJ2-7	-	TGTGCCAGCAGTGAAGCGCCGGCTTTCACCGGCCCCTACGAGCAGTACTTC	CASSEAPAFTGPYEQYF
-	TRBV2	TRBJ2-3	-	TGTGCCAGCAAGCCGGGGGTCACAGATACGCAGTATTTT	CASKPGVTDTQYF